One TCR beta chain is described in this entry. Its specificity is unknown. Amplification used 60 Vbeta primers and 13 Jbeta primers. Here immunoSEQ multiplex PCR was the method, and the copy in TCRdb shows in-frame clones only, minus some. This sample has around 180,000 clones; approximately 84% occur once, and the top ten carry around 0.25%. The source of the sample is a study of cytomegalovirus exposure and HLA in healthy donors. Study-level information: Around 80 million unique TCRs from HLA-typed donors were held in an early data release. Study-level findings and limits: Accounts indicate the classifier identified cytomegalovirus status with strong specificity and sensitivity. Common viral pathogens seemed, in a later analysis, to connect with several of the most significant clusters.

The germline V gene has CDR1 LNHDA and CDR2 SQIVND (reference sequence). This CDR3 has 14 residues. The V gene lost 6 bases and the J gene lost 0 bases, with 8 bases spanning the gap. The material sequenced was PBMCs. This TCR derives from a boy younger than 18 in good health and CMV-seronegative. This sequence joins TRBV19 and TRBJ1-4, with D unclear. The DNA for the CDR3 is TGTGCCAGTAGCCAGATTACAACTAATGAAAAACTGTTTTTT. It specifies CASSQITTNEKLFF.